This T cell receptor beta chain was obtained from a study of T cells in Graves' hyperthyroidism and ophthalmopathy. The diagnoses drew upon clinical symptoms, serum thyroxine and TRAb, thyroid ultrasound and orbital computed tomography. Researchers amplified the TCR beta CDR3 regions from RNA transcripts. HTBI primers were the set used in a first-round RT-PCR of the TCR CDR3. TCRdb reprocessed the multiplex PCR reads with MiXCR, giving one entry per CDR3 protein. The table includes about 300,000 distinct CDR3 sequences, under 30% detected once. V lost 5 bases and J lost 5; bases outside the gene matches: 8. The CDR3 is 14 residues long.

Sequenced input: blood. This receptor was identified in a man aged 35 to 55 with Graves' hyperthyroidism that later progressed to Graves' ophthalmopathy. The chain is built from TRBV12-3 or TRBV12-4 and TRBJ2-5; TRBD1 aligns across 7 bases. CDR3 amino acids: CASSHLRGMETQYF. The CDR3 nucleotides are TGTGCCAGCAGTCACCTCAGGGGGATGGAGACCCAGTACTTC.